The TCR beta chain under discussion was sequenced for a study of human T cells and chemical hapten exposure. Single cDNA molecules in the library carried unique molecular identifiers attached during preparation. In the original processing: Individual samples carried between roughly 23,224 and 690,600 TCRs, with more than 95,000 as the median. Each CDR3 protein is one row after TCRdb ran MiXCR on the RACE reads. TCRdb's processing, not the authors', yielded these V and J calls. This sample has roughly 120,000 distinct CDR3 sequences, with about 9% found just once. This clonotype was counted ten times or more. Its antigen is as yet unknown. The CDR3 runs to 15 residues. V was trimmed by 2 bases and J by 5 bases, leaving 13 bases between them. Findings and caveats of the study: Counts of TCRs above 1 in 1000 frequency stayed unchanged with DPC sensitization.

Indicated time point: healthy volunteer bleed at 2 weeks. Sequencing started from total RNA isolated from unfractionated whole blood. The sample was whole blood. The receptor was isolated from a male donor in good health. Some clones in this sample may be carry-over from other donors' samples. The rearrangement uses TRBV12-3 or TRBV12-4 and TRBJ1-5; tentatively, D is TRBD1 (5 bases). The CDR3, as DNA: TGTGCCAGCAGTTTATTCGAGGGGATTCATCAGCCCCAGCATTTT. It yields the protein CASSLFEGIHQPQHF.